The clone carrying this T cell receptor beta chain appeared a single time. At one end, the junction sequence differs from germline, possibly due to a read error. The data derive from a study of CD8+CD57+ T cells in acquired aplastic anemia. Researchers used genomic DNA as the template to profile TCR beta VDJ and CDR3. TCRdb independently ran MiXCR on the reads; one entry per CDR3 protein. The sample has 300,000 or so distinct CDR3 sequences, approximately 57% seen once. In germline, CDR1 is SGDLS, CDR2 YYNGEE. The CDR3 runs to 13 residues. The sequenced sample consisted of sorted CD4+, CD8+, or CD8+CD57+ T cells (not recorded which) from PBMCs. The source of this sequence is a human donor with severe aplastic anemia or a healthy control (not recorded which). This sequence joins TRBV9 and TRBJ1-2; D call uncertain. DNA of the CDR3: TGCGCCAGCAGCGTAGCGGGGAGGCATGGCTGCACCTTC. This codes for CASSVAGRHGCTF.